This is a list of T cell receptor beta chains from one sample in a study of molecular identifiers for immune sequencing clone quantification. TCRdb ran MiXCR on the PCR reads and lists one entry per CDR3 protein. This table holds approximately 10,000 distinct CDR3 sequences, approximately 15% found once. Sequencing was done on a sample of naive CD8+ T cells from blood, with Jurkat cell RNA spiked in. These receptors were taken from a human donor in good health. Some libraries in this study had Jurkat cell RNA spiked in. CDR3s include the opening cysteine and the closing phenylalanine or tryptophan. Each record gives: J gene, D gene, V gene, clone size, CDR3 DNA, CDR3 protein. The D gene is left open where the match is weak. Expanded clones get a size class; other rows say once, few or many, or leave the size out.

>TRBJ1-1|-|TRBV4-2|medium-sized
TGTGCCAGCAGTAGGGGGGGGGCTGAAGCTTTCTTT
CASSRGGAEAFF
>TRBJ2-6|-|TRBV6-5|medium-sized
TGTGCCAGCAGTTACTCGACAGACTCTGGGGCCAACGTCCTGACTTTC
CASSYSTDSGANVLTF
>TRBJ2-5|TRBD1|TRBV3-1|medium-sized
TGTGCCAGCAAGGACAGGGAGACCCAGTACTTC
CASKDRETQYF
>TRBJ2-7|-|TRBV20-1|many
TGCAGTGCTAGAGACCAAGGGGGGGCCCCATACGAGCAGTACTTC
CSARDQGGAPYEQYF
>TRBJ2-2|-|TRBV4-1|medium-sized
TGCGCCAGCAGCCAAGGACAGAACACCGGGGAGCTGTTTTTT
CASSQGQNTGELFF
>TRBJ1-5|-|TRBV19|medium-sized
TGTGCCACCCTGGGACCGCGGAATAACCCTGCCGAAAATCAGCCCCAGCATTTT
CATLGPRNNPAENQPQHF
>TRBJ2-7|TRBD1|TRBV5-6|medium-sized
TGTGCCAGCAGCTTGGGGAACGACAGGGTGCTCTCCTACGAGCAGTACTTC
CASSLGNDRVLSYEQYF
>TRBJ2-2|-|TRBV11-2|-
TGTGCCAGCAGCCAGGGCCTGCGGGGCACCACCGGGGAGCTGTTTTTT
CASSQGLRGTTGELFF
>TRBJ2-3|TRBD2|TRBV24-1|medium-sized
TGTGCCACCAGTGATTCTCAGGCTGGACTAGCGGGGGCGAATACGCAGTATTTT
CATSDSQAGLAGANTQYF
>TRBJ2-3|-|TRBV7-9|medium-sized
TGTGCCAGCAGCTCTGTACTAGAGCCAGATACGCAGTATTTT
CASSSVLEPDTQYF
>TRBJ1-2|-|TRBV5-5|many
TGTGCCAGCAGCTTGTGGGTCCTCCGGGAAACAAACTATGGCTACACCTTC
CASSLWVLRETNYGYTF
>TRBJ2-2|-|TRBV11-2|many
TGTGCCAGCAGCTTAGATCCGTTCCTATCCACCGGGGAGCTGTTTTTT
CASSLDPFLSTGELFF
>TRBJ2-7|TRBD1|TRBV12-3/TRBV12-4|many
TGTGCCAGCAGGGGACAGGGATACGAGCAGTACTTC
CASRGQGYEQYF
>TRBJ2-2|-|TRBV27|few
TGTGCCAGCAGTTTCGGCAGGGTGAACGCCGGGGAGCTGTTTTTT
CASSFGRVNAGELFF
>TRBJ1-1|-|TRBV19|medium-sized
TGTGCCAGTACCTCCAGCAGCTTTAACACTGAAGCTTTCTTT
CASTSSSFNTEAFF
>TRBJ1-1|-|TRBV6-6|medium-sized
TGTGCCAGCACCTCCTTTTATACAGCCACTGAAGCTTTCTTT
CASTSFYTATEAFF
>TRBJ1-1|TRBD1|TRBV9|many
TGTGCCAGCAGCACACATCCTGGGACAGGGGACACTGAAGCTTTCTTT
CASSTHPGTGDTEAFF
>TRBJ2-3|-|TRBV19|medium-sized
TGTGCCAGTTGCGAGAGTACAGATACGCAGTATTTT
CASCESTDTQYF
>TRBJ2-1|TRBD2|TRBV7-9|many
TGTGCCAGCAGCTCAGGACTAGCATGGGAGCAGTTCTTC
CASSSGLAWEQFF
>TRBJ2-3|-|TRBV7-9|medium-sized
TGTGCCAGCAGCTTAACCCGGGAAACAGATACGCAGTATTTT
CASSLTRETDTQYF
>TRBJ2-3|TRBD1|TRBV12-3/TRBV12-4|medium-sized
TGTGCCAGCAGAGAGGGGGCGCGTACAGATACGCAGTATTTT
CASREGARTDTQYF
>TRBJ2-3|TRBD2|TRBV4-1|medium-sized
TGCGCCAGCAGCCGCGGGAGGGGAGCAGATACGCAGTATTTT
CASSRGRGADTQYF
>TRBJ2-7|-|TRBV4-1|medium-sized
TGCGCCAGCAGCCTACTAGGGGGGGGCGGCGAGCAGTACTTC
CASSLLGGGGEQYF
>TRBJ2-1|TRBD2|TRBV12-3/TRBV12-4|few
TGTGCCAGCAGTCCAGCGGGAGGGCCCGCTCTCCAGTTCTTC
CASSPAGGPALQFF
>TRBJ2-7|-|TRBV14|medium-sized
TGTGCCAGCAGCCAACTACCCAGACCCTACGAGCAGTACTTC
CASSQLPRPYEQYF
>TRBJ2-7|-|TRBV7-9|many
TGTGCCAGCAGCCGTGAGGTACCTTCCTACGAGCAGTACTTC
CASSREVPSYEQYF
>TRBJ2-1|TRBD2|TRBV20-1|many
TGCAGTGCGATTCCGCGGGAGGTCGGGGTGGAGCAGTTCTTC
CSAIPREVGVEQFF
>TRBJ1-5|-|TRBV7-9|medium-sized
TGTGCCAGCAGCTTATCCAATAGCAATCAGCCCCAGCATTTT
CASSLSNSNQPQHF
>TRBJ2-4|TRBD2|TRBV6-2/TRBV6-3|-
TGTGCCAGCAAAAGCGGGAGGGGCAAAAACATTCAGTACTTC
CASKSGRGKNIQYF
>TRBJ2-1|-|TRBV29-1|many
TGCAGCGTTGAAGCCCCGACTGGACACGAGCAGTTCTTC
CSVEAPTGHEQFF
>TRBJ1-1|-|TRBV27|medium-sized
TGTGCCAGCAGTTTTCAGGGATTCCCTGAAGCTTTCTTT
CASSFQGFPEAFF
>TRBJ2-6|-|TRBV6-5|many
TGTGCCAGCAGTTACTCTTCGACCGCTGGGGCCAACGTCCCGACTTTC
CASSYSSTAGANVPTF
>TRBJ1-5|-|TRBV4-3|many
TGCGCCAGCAGCCAAGATTCACAGACGTTCAATCAGCCCCAGCATTTT
CASSQDSQTFNQPQHF
>TRBJ2-5|-|TRBV7-9|medium-sized
TGTGCCAGCAGCTTACAAGAATTTATTGAGACCCAGTACTTC
CASSLQEFIETQYF
>TRBJ2-7|-|TRBV3-1|many
TGTGCCAGCAGCTACGGAACTAGAGACGGCGAGCAGTACTTC
CASSYGTRDGEQYF
>TRBJ2-3|-|TRBV9|medium-sized
TGTGCCAGCAGCCCCCTCCGGGATATTCCAGATACGCAGTATTTT
CASSPLRDIPDTQYF
>TRBJ2-1|-|TRBV14|many
TGTGCCAGCAGCACAATAGGGGAGCAGTTCTTC
CASSTIGEQFF
>TRBJ1-1|-|TRBV27|many
TGTGCCAGCAAGAGAACTCCTAACACTGAAGCTTTCTTT
CASKRTPNTEAFF
>TRBJ1-1|TRBD1|TRBV28|medium-sized
TGTGCCACCACTCCACAGGGGTCTCTTGTATTGTCAGCTTTCTTT
CATTPQGSLVLSAFF
>TRBJ2-1|TRBD2|TRBV29-1|medium-sized
TGCAGCGTTGAAGTGGGGTTAGCGGGAGCCACCTACAATGAGCAGTTCTTC
CSVEVGLAGATYNEQFF
>TRBJ1-1|-|TRBV5-1|many
TGCGCCAGCAGCTGGAGGGCGGGGACTGAAGCTTTCTTT
CASSWRAGTEAFF
>TRBJ2-3|-|TRBV13|medium-sized
TGTGCCAGCAGCCTAGCGCGATCATCCCGTAGCACAGATACGCAGTATTTT
CASSLARSSRSTDTQYF
>TRBJ2-1|TRBD1|TRBV6-2/TRBV6-3|medium-sized
TGTGCCAGCAGTTACTCGACAGGGGTTGATGAGCAGTTCTTC
CASSYSTGVDEQFF
>TRBJ2-1|TRBD2|TRBV28|medium-sized
TGTGCCAGCAGTTTAGCCGTGGGCGGGAGGGTCGATGAGCAGTTCTTC
CASSLAVGGRVDEQFF